Listed below are T cell receptor beta chains from one sample, sequenced in a study of vaccination effects on CD4 cells after COVID-19. Here immunoSEQ multiplex PCR was the method, and the copy in TCRdb shows in-frame clones only, minus some. The sample lists 45,000 to 50,000 clones, about 70% occurring once. No cognate antigen is known for these TCRs. The sample in question was CD4+ T cells from PBMCs cultured without peptide, obtained before COVID-19 vaccination. These receptors were collected from a human donor who had a prior SARS-CoV-2 infection. CDR3s leave out the opening cysteine and the closing phenylalanine or tryptophan.

TRBV4-1	TRBJ2-1	ASSRDSLYNEQF
TRBV4-3	TRBJ1-3	ASSPEAAQTSGNTIY
TRBV28	TRBJ2-3	ASSGVGATQY
TRBV5-1	TRBJ2-5	ASSFTGEETQY
TRBV5-1	TRBJ1-3	ASSLGISSGNTIY
TRBV11-3	TRBJ2-3	ASSLGSQSPTDTQY
TRBV9	TRBJ2-3	ASSVGGGIGNTQY
TRBV21-1	TRBJ2-7	ARGIRTDFIEQY
TRBV5-1	TRBJ1-1	ASSRTRQAGNTEAF
TRBV19	TRBJ2-7	ASSRDWGYEQY
TRBV6-5	TRBJ1-5	ASSGQINQPQH
TRBV2	TRBJ1-2	ASRENSYGYT
TRBV7-2	TRBJ2-1	ASSPGPPLPREQF
TRBV3-1/TRBV3-2	TRBJ2-6	ASSQEYRANVLT
TRBV19	TRBJ1-6	ASKLSRARNSPLH
TRBV7-2	TRBJ2-7	ASSLAPGVYEQY
TRBV30	TRBJ2-3	AWGAGDTQY
TRBV2	TRBJ1-6	ASSAMGQGGSPLH
TRBV5-1	TRBJ2-3	ASSQRSGASTDTQY
TRBV7-2	TRBJ1-5	ASSLVGTSYSNQPQH
TRBV27	TRBJ2-1	ASSLRRDSYNEQF
TRBV9	TRBJ2-3	ASSVAGGSLEDTQY
TRBV5-1	TRBJ2-1	ASSLSGGPYNEQF
TRBV7-9	TRBJ2-2	ASRVGLNWDTGELF
TRBV7-2	TRBJ1-1	ASSFIVEGEAF
TRBV6-5	TRBJ1-3	ASSSPSSPSGNTIY
TRBV19	TRBJ1-1	ASSYDRASTEAF
TRBV28	TRBJ1-5	ASSTGTPLKPQH
TRBV4-1	TRBJ2-5	ASSQTVTRGPQETQY
TRBV2	TRBJ1-4	ASSESRGSNEKLF
TRBV29-1	TRBJ2-3	SADTGGTDTQY
TRBV7-2	TRBJ2-1	ASRKVEGWIGEQF
TRBV30	TRBJ2-1	AWSAGPYNEQF
TRBV9	TRBJ1-3	ASSVWVGNTIY
TRBV2	TRBJ2-5	ASSSDRAETQY
TRBV19	TRBJ2-2	ASSIDQGAGPYTGELF
TRBV30	TRBJ2-1	ACNEQF
TRBV4-2	TRBJ1-6	ASSRDFSSYNSPLH
TRBV4-2	TRBJ2-2	ASSLTGSNTGELF
TRBV7-2	TRBJ2-5	ASKPKGLAGGLWETQY
TRBV3-1/TRBV3-2	TRBJ1-1	ASSQVSANTEAF
TRBV7-2	TRBJ2-5	ASSPGLAGVETQY
TRBV5-6	TRBJ1-4	ASSGWTGGGEKLF
TRBV5-1	TRBJ1-1	ASSLGTAREAF
TRBV7-3	TRBJ2-3	ASSLTGSGGRIDTQY
TRBV23-1	TRBJ2-6	ASKDIRSGANVLT
TRBV4-3	TRBJ1-4	ASSQDVGTDTNEKLF
TRBV11-2	TRBJ1-2	ASSLETGFSPYGYT